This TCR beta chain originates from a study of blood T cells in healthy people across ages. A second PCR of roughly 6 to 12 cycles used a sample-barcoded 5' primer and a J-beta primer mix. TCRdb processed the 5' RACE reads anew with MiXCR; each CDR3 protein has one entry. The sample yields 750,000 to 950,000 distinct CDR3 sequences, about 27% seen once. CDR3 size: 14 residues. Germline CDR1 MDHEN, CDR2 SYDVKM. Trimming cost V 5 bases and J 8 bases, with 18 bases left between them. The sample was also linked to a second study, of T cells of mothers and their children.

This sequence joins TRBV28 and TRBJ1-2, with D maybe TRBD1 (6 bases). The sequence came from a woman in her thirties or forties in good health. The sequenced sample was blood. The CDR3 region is CASSPRAQRGGYTF. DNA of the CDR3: TGTGCCAGCAGTCCCCGGGCCCAAAGGGGGGGCTACACCTTC.